A single sample is the source of the 22 T cell receptor beta chains below, sequenced in a study of T and B cells in COVID-19 patients. Multiplex PCR with BIOMED2 TRB-A/B primer pools amplified TRB rearrangements. In TCRdb, the multiplex PCR reads were re-called with MiXCR into one record per CDR3 protein. The repertoire has more than 20,000 distinct CDR3 sequences, around a third of them found once; the top ten carry 1.5% to 2%. From blood, about 230-500 ng of genomic DNA served as TRB template. Sequenced material: blood. The receptors shown here come from a human donor who had recovered from COVID-19.

Regarding this clonotype: This may arise from a read error, as a much more abundant clone is one base away. This rearrangement joins TRBV27 to TRBJ2-7, with D maybe TRBD1 (6 bases). The CDR3 is made up of 14 amino acids. CDR1 and CDR2 (germline): MNHEY, SMNVEV (reference sequence). In DNA form, the CDR3 reads TGTGCCAGCAGTCTTCTCGGCAGGGGCTACAAGCAGTACTTC. Translated: CASSLLGRGYKQYF.

This clonotype was counted only a few times. The CDR3 region is CAISESTGQETQYF. The CDR3 nucleotides read TGTGCCATCAGTGAGTCGACAGGCCAAGAGACCCAGTACTTC. The chain joins TRBV10-3 to TRBJ2-5; a possible D gene is TRBD1 (6 bases). Per the germline V gene, CDR1 is ENHRY and CDR2 is SYGVKD. The V and J ends lost 0 bases and 1 base respectively, with 6 bases between them. This CDR3 is built from 14 residues.

CDR3 DNA: TGTGCCAGTTGGGGGGCCGGGGAGCAGTACTTC. This sequence encodes CASWGAGEQYF. The V gene is TRBV12-3 or TRBV12-4, the J gene TRBJ2-7; the D call may be TRBD1 or TRBD2 (6 bases each). V was pared by 9 bases and J by 7 bases, with 13 bases between. The CDR3 covers 11 residues.

The V gene is TRBV6-5, the J gene TRBJ2-7, with D maybe TRBD2 (6 bases). CDR1 and CDR2 (germline): MNHEY, SVGAGI. Between the trimmed V and J ends, which lost 7 bases and 4 bases, there was a span of 14 bases. This CDR3 is 13 amino acids long. The CDR3 sequence is CASTRDFGYEQYF. Written as DNA, the CDR3 is TGTGCCAGCACCCGGGACTTTGGATACGAGCAGTACTTC.

The gene calls are TRBV20-1 and TRBJ2-1; no clear D. V dropped 1 base and J dropped 8 bases, with 9 bases sitting between them. This CDR3 spans 12 amino acids. Germline lookup yields CDR1 DFQATT and CDR2 SNEGSKA (reference sequence). CDR3: CSARVGRYEQFF. For the CDR3, the DNA is TGCAGTGCTAGAGTTGGCAGGTATGAGCAGTTCTTC.

The chain couples TRBV5-6 to TRBJ2-6; D is perhaps TRBD1 or TRBD2 (5 bases each). V was clipped by 3 bases and J by 2 bases, with 27 bases between them. Germline CDR1 is SGHDT and CDR2 is YYEEEE. The CDR3 is made up of 21 amino acids. CDR3 loop: CASSSEMGRPGEGPGANVLTF. As DNA, the CDR3 is TGTGCCAGCAGCTCGGAAATGGGCCGTCCTGGCGAGGGACCTGGGGCCAACGTCCTGACTTTC.

The chain has TRBV9 and TRBJ2-2, with D perhaps matching TRBD1 or TRBD2 (5 bases each). The CDR3 totals 18 residues. The germline CDR1 and CDR2 sequences are SGDLS and YYNGEE. V lost 7 bases to trimming and J lost 0 bases, with 22 bases between them. Written as DNA, the CDR3 is TGTGCCAGCGGCCCCGGTGAATGGGGACCCACGAACACCGGGGAGCTGTTTTTT. Protein sequence: CASGPGEWGPTNTGELFF.

The chain recombines TRBV18 with TRBJ1-5; D uncertain. V lost 1 base and J lost 5, with 12 bases in between. Germline V lookup: CDR1 KGHSH, CDR2 LQKENI. The CDR3 covers 15 residues. CDR3 DNA: TGTGCCAGCTCACCACGAGGGCTGAATCATCAGCCCCAGCATTTT. Protein: CASSPRGLNHQPQHF.

This clonotype has just a few counts. This chain's CDR3 is CSARQRGQDTQYF. The CDR3 nucleotides read TGCAGTGCTAGACAGCGGGGGCAGGATACGCAGTATTTT. V gene TRBV20-1 combines with J gene TRBJ2-3, with 8 bases matching TRBD2. Per the germline V gene, CDR1 is DFQATT and CDR2 is SNEGSKA (reference sequence). This CDR3 is 13 amino acids long. V trimming: 2 bases; J trimming: 6 bases; junction bases outside the gene matches: 4.

The chain couples TRBV19 to TRBJ1-6; D remains unclear. CDR3 length: 15 amino acids. Germline V gene data show CDR1 as LNHDA and CDR2 as SQIVND (reference sequence). Trimming took 0 bases from V and 3 from J, leaving 6 bases between them. CDR3 coding DNA: TGTGCCAGTAGTATAGATGGGTTCTATAATTCACCCCTCCACTTT. Its protein is CASSIDGFYNSPLHF. The entire variable domain, with the rest obtained from reference TRBV19 and TRBJ1-6, is as follows: DGGITQSPKYLFRKEGQNVTLSCEQNLNHDAMYWYRQDPGQGLRLIYYSQIVNDFQKGDIAEGYSVSREKKESFPLTVTSAQKNPTAFYLCASSIDGFYNSPLHFGNGTRLTVT.

This clonotype was detected only once. This chain connects TRBV5-4 to TRBJ2-7; 10 bases agree with TRBD2. CDR3 length: 15 amino acids. Per germline, CDR1 SGHNT and CDR2 YYREEE (reference sequence). The trim removed 4 bases at V and 7 bases at J, leaving 11 bases unmatched. The DNA for the CDR3 is TGTGCCAGCAGCAATCCAGCGGGAGGGCCGGGGGAGCAGTACTTC. It is translated as CASSNPAGGPGEQYF. The full variable domain, completed using reference TRBV5-4 and TRBJ2-7, is ETGVTQSPTHLIKTRGQQVTLRCSSQSGHNTVSWYQQALGQGPQFIFQYYREEENGRGNFPPRFSGLQFPNYSSELNVNALELDDSALYLCASSNPAGGPGEQYFGPGTRLTVT.

This chain connects TRBV5-1 to TRBJ2-3; 7 bases are shared with TRBD2. The CDR3 covers 14 residues. V lost 4 bases, J lost 1 base, and 3 bases stayed unmatched. Germline-derived CDR1 and CDR2 are SGHRS and YFSETQ. The DNA for the CDR3 is TGCGCCAGCAGCCCCAGCGGGGGCACAGATACGCAGTATTTT. Amino acid sequence: CASSPSGGTDTQYF.

The table lists this clonotype with a few counts. The chain has TRBV6-2 or TRBV6-3 and TRBJ2-7; D is possibly TRBD1 (6 bases). Germline CDR1 and CDR2: MNHEY and SVGEGT. CDR3 length equals 16 residues. V lost 2 bases to trimming and J lost 3 bases, with 17 bases between them. The CDR3, as DNA: TGTGCCAGCAGTTACCCAGGGGCCGGACCGATCTACGAGCAGTACTTC. Translation: CASSYPGAGPIYEQYF.

The DNA for the CDR3 is TGTGCCAGCTCACCAATTACTGCCTCACGGGCTGAAGCTTTCTTT. It codes for CASSPITASRAEAFF. The chain couples TRBV18 to TRBJ1-1; D gene ambiguous. Germline assignment: CDR1 KGHSH and CDR2 LQKENI. The length of the CDR3 is 15 residues. The ends were cut back, 2 bases at V and 6 bases at J, with 16 bases in the middle.

This clonotype is deemed medium-sized. This chain links TRBV6-5 with TRBJ2-6, with unresolved D. Between the trimmed V and J ends, which lost 6 bases and 0 bases, there was a span of 9 bases. This CDR3 spans 15 amino acids. In germline, CDR1 is MNHEY, CDR2 SVGAGI. The CDR3 DNA follows: TGTGCCAGCAGATTCAAGGACTCTGGGGCCAACGTCCTGACTTTC. It codes for CASRFKDSGANVLTF.

The table lists this clonotype with a few counts. This chain connects TRBV12-3 or TRBV12-4 to TRBJ1-2, with D unresolved. This CDR3 is 14 amino acids long. The V gene lost 3 bases and the J gene lost 5 bases, with 13 bases spanning the gap. CDR3 DNA sequence: TGTGCCAGCAGTTTTAAACCCCCGGCGTATGGCTACACCTTC. Its translation: CASSFKPPAYGYTF.

The V call is TRBV15, the J call TRBJ2-7; D is unclear. CDR3 length: 14 residues. Germline V gene lookup returns CDR1 LNHNV and CDR2 YYDKDF (reference sequence). V lost 0 bases and J lost 0, with 6 bases in between. The CDR3 nucleotides are TGTGCCACCAGCAGAGATCCTTACTCCTACGAGCAGTACTTC. It translates to CATSRDPYSYEQYF. Filled out from reference TRBV15 and TRBJ2-7, the complete variable domain reads DAMVIQNPRYQVTQFGKPVTLSCSQTLNHNVMYWYQQKSSQAPKLLFHYYDKDFNNEADTPDNFQSRRPNTSFCFLDIRSPGLGDTAMYLCATSRDPYSYEQYFGPGTRLTVT.

The chain employs TRBV5-6 and TRBJ2-3; D remains ambiguous. The V and J ends lost 8 bases and 1 base respectively, with 14 bases between them. The CDR3 has 14 residues. Per the germline V gene, CDR1 is SGHDT and CDR2 is YYEEEE. CDR3 bases: TGTGCCAGAAGCCAAGGATCCCGCACAGATACGCAGTATTTT. Its protein product is CARSQGSRTDTQYF.

The chain employs TRBV6-5 and TRBJ2-7; D is ambiguous. The length of the CDR3 is 13 residues. Germline assignment: CDR1 MNHEY and CDR2 SVGAGI. Trimming left V 0 bases short and J 0 bases short, with 3 bases between. The CDR3 nucleotides are TGTGCCAGCAGTTACTCGCACTCCTACGAGCAGTACTTC. Protein sequence: CASSYSHSYEQYF.

This chain uses TRBV7-2 with TRBJ1-1, with 9 bases fitting TRBD1. The CDR3 runs to 15 residues. The V gene end was trimmed by 2 bases and the J gene end by 5 bases; junction bases not matched to a gene: 6. The germline gives CDR1 SGHTA, CDR2 FQGNSA. The chain's CDR3 is CASSLTRTGETEAFF. The CDR3 nucleotides are TGTGCCAGCAGCTTAACGAGGACAGGGGAAACTGAAGCTTTCTTT.

Comments on this clonotype: One end of the junction does not line up with germline, which may come from a read error. The chain recombines TRBV4-3 with TRBJ2-5; 10 nucleotides match TRBD2. CDR1 LGHNA and CDR2 YSLEER come from the germline V gene. The length of the CDR3 is 17 residues. The CDR3 is CASSQDQASGGEETQYF. As DNA, the CDR3 is TGTGCCAGCAGCCAAGATCAAGCTAGCGGGGGCGAAGAGACCCAGTACTTC.

The V call is TRBV12-3 or TRBV12-4, the J call TRBJ1-2; no definite D call. The CDR3 covers 14 residues. V was cut by 6 bases and J by 3 bases, with 14 bases left in between. CDR3 residues: CASSPDNYYYGYTF. The CDR3 DNA reads as TGTGCCAGCAGCCCCGACAACTATTACTATGGCTACACCTTC.